Presented here are 28 T cell receptor beta chains from one specimen sequenced in a study of T cell repertoires in cytomegalovirus infection. TCRdb recomputed calls from the reads with MiXCR, one row per CDR3 protein. The repertoire includes around 270,000 distinct CDR3 sequences, roughly 9% of them detected once, and more than 12% sits in the top ten. Sequenced sample: PBMCs. The receptors were gathered from a human donor in good health (CMV status not recorded). Some clones in this sample may be carry-over from other donors' samples.

This clonotype was observed at least ten times. The V gene is TRBV7-2, the J gene TRBJ1-1; maybe TRBD1 (5 bases). This CDR3 is built from 17 residues. Trimming left V 6 bases short and J 5 bases short, with 25 bases between. The germline V gene encodes CDR1 SGHTA and CDR2 FQGNSA. This chain's CDR3 is CASRQQKVDSRGTEAFF. CDR3 DNA: TGTGCCAGCAGGCAACAAAAGGTCGACTCGAGGGGAACTGAAGCTTTCTTT. Full variable domain (rest looked up from reference TRBV7-2 and TRBJ1-1): GAGVSQSPSNKVTEKGKDVELRCDPISGHTALYWYRQSLGQGLEFLIYFQGNSAPDKSGLPSDRFSAERTGGSVSTLTIQRTQQEDSAVYLCASRQQKVDSRGTEAFFGQGTRLTVV.

This clonotype appeared a few times. The chain combines TRBV7-7 with TRBJ2-7, with D perhaps TRBD2 (5 bases). CDR1 and CDR2 from the germline V gene are SSHAT and FNYEAQ (reference sequence). Between the trimmed V and J ends, which lost 5 bases and 3 bases, there was a span of 11 bases. The CDR3 runs 13 residues. The CDR3 DNA is TGTGCCAGCAGCCGGGCAGAGGGCTACGAGCAGTACTTC. Protein product: CASSRAEGYEQYF.

The chain has TRBV19 and TRBJ1-1, with D maybe TRBD1 (5 bases). The CDR3 length is 15 residues. Germline CDR1 and CDR2: LNHDA and SQIVND (reference sequence). V lost 5 bases to trimming and J lost 1 base, with 14 bases between them. The DNA of the CDR3 is TGTGCCAGTAGTCTGAGACAGAGGGCGAACACTGAAGCTTTCTTT. Encoded protein: CASSLRQRANTEAFF.

The gene calls are TRBV20-1 and TRBJ2-5; 10 nucleotides agree with TRBD2. The CDR3 sequence is 15 residues long. Per the germline V gene, CDR1 is DFQATT and CDR2 is SNEGSKA (reference sequence). The V segment lost 6 bases and the J segment 8 bases; nucleotides outside the gene matches: 15. CDR3 bases: TGCAGTGCAATTTCTAGCGGGGGAGCCCAGTCCACCCAGTACTTC. Translated: CSAISSGGAQSTQYF.

This clonotype was observed at least ten times. In DNA form, the CDR3 reads TGTGCCAGCAGTAGACAGGGATTCACTGAAGCTTTCTTT. This gives the protein CASSRQGFTEAFF. This chain connects TRBV12-3 or TRBV12-4 to TRBJ1-1; TRBD1 agrees at 7 bases. V dropped 5 bases and J dropped 4; count of bases not matched to a gene: 4. The CDR3 consists of 13 residues.

The chain combines TRBV12-5 with TRBJ1-1; D not certain. Germline CDR1 and CDR2: LGHNT and FRNRAP. The CDR3 loop spans 12 amino acids. Between the trimmed V and J ends, which lost 6 bases and 3 bases, there was a span of 8 bases. Here the CDR3 reads CASGLLDTEAFF. CDR3 nucleotides: TGTGCTAGTGGATTATTGGACACTGAAGCTTTCTTT.

Many counts were recorded for this clonotype. V gene TRBV7-2 combines with J gene TRBJ2-3; 8 bases line up with TRBD2. The trim removed 4 bases at V and 1 base at J, leaving 7 bases unmatched. Germline CDR1 SGHTA, CDR2 FQGNSA. This CDR3 has 16 amino acids. CDR3 protein: CASSSQRETRTDTQYF. In DNA form, the CDR3 reads TGTGCCAGCAGCTCTCAGCGGGAGACTCGCACAGATACGCAGTATTTT.

This clonotype was counted many times. CDR3 sequence reads: CASSLVGTGPNTGELFF. CDR3 coding DNA: TGTGCCAGCAGCTTAGTAGGGACAGGACCTAACACCGGGGAGCTGTTTTTT. The chain recombines TRBV7-6 with TRBJ2-2; the match to TRBD1 covers 8 bases. The CDR3 runs 17 residues. Per germline, CDR1 SGHVS and CDR2 FNYEAQ. The V and J ends lost 1 base and 2 bases, in that order; junction bases with no gene match: 6.

Ten or more counts support this clonotype. The J gene is TRBJ1-1, the V gene TRBV25-1; TRBD1 matches 9 bases. The CDR3 runs to 15 residues. Germline trimming cut 5 bases from V and 3 bases from J; bases unmatched to any gene: 7. The germline CDR1 and CDR2 sequences are MGHDK and SYGVNS. CDR3 in amino acids: CASSSDRGWDTEAFF. DNA of the CDR3: TGTGCCAGCAGTTCTGACAGGGGGTGGGACACTGAAGCTTTCTTT.

This clonotype showed up just a few times. V and J are TRBV2 and TRBJ2-3; TRBD2 agrees at 8 bases. CDR3 size: 15 residues. Trimming took 1 base from V and 3 from J; bases not matched to a gene: 3. Germline V gene data show CDR1 as SNHLY and CDR2 as FYNNEI. The CDR3 is CASSEGRGGTDTQYF. In DNA form, the CDR3 reads TGTGCCAGCAGTGAAGGCCGGGGGGGAACAGATACGCAGTATTTT.

Many counts were recorded for this clonotype. V usage is TRBV7-2 and J usage is TRBJ2-1; 8 positions match TRBD2. V shed 5 bases and J 3 bases; nucleotides not matched to a gene: 9. The CDR3 consists of 16 residues. CDR1 is SGHTA and CDR2 is FQGNSA in the germline V gene. CDR3 nucleotide sequence: TGTGCCAGCAGCCCCGGGGGGGGGACGCACTACAATGAGCAGTTCTTC. This sequence encodes CASSPGGGTHYNEQFF.

This clonotype was found many times. The chain is built from TRBV6-1 and TRBJ1-5, with D uncertain. Trimming removed 5 bases from V and 4 bases from J, with 9 bases in between. CDR1 MNHNS and CDR2 SASEGT come from the germline V gene. CDR3 length: 13 residues. CDR3 sequence reads: CASSYGVNQPQHF. The CDR3 nucleotides are TGTGCCAGCAGTTACGGGGTGAATCAGCCCCAGCATTTT.

The V gene is TRBV10-3, the J gene TRBJ2-7; tentative D call: TRBD1 (6 bases). V lost 7 bases and J lost 2, with 15 bases in between. The CDR3 is made up of 14 amino acids. Germline CDR1 ENHRY, CDR2 SYGVKD. CDR3 in amino acids: CAITPQGKAYEQYF. For the CDR3, the DNA is TGTGCCATCACTCCCCAGGGGAAGGCCTACGAGCAGTACTTC.

This clonotype was counted at least ten times. The CDR3: CASSSIIAGMQDTQYF. CDR3 nucleotide sequence: TGTGCCAGCAGCTCCATTATAGCGGGAATGCAAGATACGCAGTATTTT. V usage is TRBV6-2 or TRBV6-3 and J usage is TRBJ2-3, with 8 bases aligning to TRBD2. The CDR3 has 16 residues. Looked up from germline, CDR1 is MNHEY and CDR2 is SVGEGT. After removal of 6 bases from V and 5 bases from J, the junction contained 13 bases not matched to a gene.

In its sample, this clonotype was seen many times. The chain has TRBV7-9 and TRBJ2-5; 13 bases map to TRBD2. The CDR3 is 14 residues long. The V gene's germline CDR1 is SEHNR and CDR2 FQNEAQ (reference sequence). V trimming: 11 bases; J trimming: 5 bases; junction bases outside the gene matches: 8. CDR3 region: CAAGLAGERETQYF. The DNA for the CDR3 is TGTGCCGCAGGACTAGCGGGAGAAAGGGAGACCCAGTACTTC.

This chain links TRBV4-2 with TRBJ1-5; D is unclear. The germline gives CDR1 LGHNA, CDR2 YNFKEQ. The CDR3 is made up of 13 amino acids. Between the trimmed V and J ends, which lost 0 bases and 5 bases, there was a span of 5 bases. As DNA, the CDR3 is TGTGCCAGCAGCCAAGATACTGATCAGCCCCAGCATTTT. Translating gives CASSQDTDQPQHF.

This clonotype has at least ten counts. The chain carries TRBV11-3 and TRBJ2-6; D is unresolved. CDR3 length equals 16 residues. Per the germline V gene, CDR1 is SGHNT and CDR2 is YENEEA. The V end was cut by 3 bases, the J end by 4 bases, with 13 bases between. CDR3 coding DNA: TGTGCCAGCAGCTTTTCTGGGCCCCACGGGGCCAACGTCCTGACTTTC. Its protein product is CASSFSGPHGANVLTF.

This clonotype was detected ten times or more. The V and J genes are TRBV28 and TRBJ2-7; D tentatively reads TRBD1 or TRBD2 (5 bases each). The germline V gene encodes CDR1 MDHEN and CDR2 SYDVKM. The CDR3 extends over 15 amino acids. The V and J ends lost 5 bases and 2 bases respectively, with 16 bases between them. CDR3 nucleotide sequence: TGTGCCAGCAGTAAAGCCGGGACGTGGGCCTACGAGCAGTACTTC. It specifies CASSKAGTWAYEQYF.

This clonotype has a count of ten or more. The chain is built from TRBV15 and TRBJ1-3; D remains unclear. Germline lookup yields CDR1 LNHNV and CDR2 YYDKDF (reference sequence). CDR3 length equals 19 residues. Trimming cost V 1 base and J 1 base, with 20 bases left between them. The DNA of the CDR3 is TGTGCCACCAGCAGAGTCGGAGGGAAATTCGTGAGATCTGGAAACACCATATATTTT. This codes for CATSRVGGKFVRSGNTIYF.

This clonotype was recorded once. V usage is TRBV20-1 and J usage is TRBJ2-7, with 8 bases matching TRBD1. V lost 1 base, J lost 5 bases, and 7 bases stayed unmatched. Germline loops: CDR1 DFQATT, CDR2 SNEGSKA (reference sequence). The CDR3 has 14 amino acids. CDR3 nucleotide sequence: TGCAGTGCTAGAGCTACCGCACAGGGGGACGAGCAGTACTTC. Its protein product is CSARATAQGDEQYF.

The table lists this clonotype with many counts. V and J are TRBV7-2 and TRBJ2-3, with D hard to call. Germline V CDR1 and CDR2: SGHTA, FQGNSA. The CDR3 is 14 amino acids. V was shortened by 10 bases and J by 1 base, with 15 bases between the two germline ends. The chain's CDR3 is CATSAMVGTDTQYF. The CDR3 coding sequence is TGTGCCACCTCCGCAATGGTAGGCACAGATACGCAGTATTTT.

This clonotype was observed many times. The rearrangement links TRBV7-8 to TRBJ1-1; D not resolved. V was cut by 0 bases and J by 1 base, with 9 bases left in between. Germline CDR1 and CDR2: SGHVS and FQNEAQ. This CDR3 region has 15 residues. The CDR3 spells CASSLAGEWNTEAFF. The CDR3 DNA reads TGTGCCAGCAGCTTAGCCGGGGAATGGAACACTGAAGCTTTCTTT.

This clonotype occurred many times. The chain is built from TRBV20-1 and TRBJ1-2; D gene unclear. Germline V gene sequence: CDR1 DFQATT, CDR2 SNEGSKA (reference sequence). The CDR3 sequence is 13 residues long. V was clipped by 5 bases and J by 5 bases, with 15 bases between them. The CDR3 coding sequence is TGCAGTGCTCCCTCGGCACGTGGGTATGGCTACACCTTC. It codes for CSAPSARGYGYTF.

This clonotype was picked up a small number of times. The chain couples TRBV20-1 to TRBJ2-7; TRBD2 agrees at 8 bases. The CDR3 extends over 15 amino acids. The junction had 11 bases not matched to a gene; V was cut back by 5 bases and J by 2 bases. Germline CDR1 reads DFQATT; CDR2 reads SNEGSKA (reference sequence). CDR3 nucleotide sequence: TGCAGTGCTCCCCCCGGGAGGGGGAAAACCTACGAGCAGTACTTC. It encodes CSAPPGRGKTYEQYF.

Only a few counts were recorded for this clonotype. The chain combines TRBV20-1 with TRBJ2-1, with 11 bases matching TRBD1. J gave up 7 bases and V 0 bases, and 5 bases lay outside the gene matches. The CDR3 runs to 15 residues. In germline, CDR1 is DFQATT, CDR2 SNEGSKA (reference sequence). CDR3 sequence: CSARDRGTGGNEQFF. The CDR3 nucleotides read TGCAGTGCTAGAGATCGAGGGACAGGGGGTAATGAGCAGTTCTTC.

In its sample, this clonotype was seen many times. The chain joins TRBV12-3 or TRBV12-4 to TRBJ2-3, with 12 bases identical to TRBD2. V lost 5 bases, J lost 6 bases, and 6 bases stayed unmatched. The CDR3 is 15 amino acids. CDR3 residues: CASSATSGGPDTQYF. As DNA, the CDR3 is TGTGCCAGCAGTGCGACTAGCGGGGGACCCGATACGCAGTATTTT.

This clonotype was seen ten or more times. The chain has TRBV28 and TRBJ1-2; D might be TRBD1 (5 bases). Per the germline V gene, CDR1 is MDHEN and CDR2 is SYDVKM. This CDR3 is 16 amino acids long. V lost 4 bases to trimming and J lost 7 bases, with 22 bases between them. In DNA, the CDR3 is TGTGCCAGCAGTTCCTCGTATCGAGCGGGGGGGTCTGGCTACACCTTC. It is translated as CASSSSYRAGGSGYTF.

There are many counts of this clonotype. The chain combines TRBV6-6 with TRBJ2-5; D possibly corresponds to TRBD2 (5 bases). Germline V gives CDR1 MNHNY, CDR2 SVGAGI (reference sequence). The CDR3 loop spans 15 amino acids. Trimming stripped 2 bases from V and 5 bases from J, with 15 bases between. DNA of the CDR3: TGTGCCAGCAGTTACGTTTCCGGCCAGCGGGAGACCCAGTACTTC. Amino acid sequence: CASSYVSGQRETQYF.